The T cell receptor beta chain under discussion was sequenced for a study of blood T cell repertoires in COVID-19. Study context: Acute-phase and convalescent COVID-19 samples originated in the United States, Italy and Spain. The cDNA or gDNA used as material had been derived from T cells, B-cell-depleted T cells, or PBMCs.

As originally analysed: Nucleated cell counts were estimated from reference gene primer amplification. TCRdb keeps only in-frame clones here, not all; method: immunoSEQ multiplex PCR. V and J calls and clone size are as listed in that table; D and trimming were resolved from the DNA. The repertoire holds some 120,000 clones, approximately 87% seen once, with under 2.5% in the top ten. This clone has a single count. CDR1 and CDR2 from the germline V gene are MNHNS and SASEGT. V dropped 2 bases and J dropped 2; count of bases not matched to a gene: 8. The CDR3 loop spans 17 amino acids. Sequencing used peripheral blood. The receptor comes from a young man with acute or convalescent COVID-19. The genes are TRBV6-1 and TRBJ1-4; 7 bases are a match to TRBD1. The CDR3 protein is CASSERVRGRTNEKLFF. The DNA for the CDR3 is TGTGCCAGCAGTGAAAGGGTGAGGGGGCGGACTAATGAAAAACTGTTTTTT.